This T cell receptor (beta chain) is drawn from a study of T cell responses to AZD1222 COVID-19 vaccine. Study-wide findings and caveats: Regions 160-218 and 743-854 held dominance among vaccine-associated CD4 TCRs, which spanned spike. The breadth and depth of Spike-specific TCRs increased once two AZD1222 doses had been given. In a largely white British group with more females than males, clonal diversity was possibly underestimated.

Sequencing was performed with immunoSEQ multiplex PCR; in TCRdb, only in-frame clones are kept and a portion is missing. The table includes more than 80,000 clones, roughly 90% detected once. Regarding this clone: The target antigen is unknown.

The study pooled second doses at about 4 or about 12 weeks. Trimming removed 7 bases from V and 3 bases from J, with 13 bases in between. Germline V gene data show CDR1 as LNHDA and CDR2 as SQIVND (reference sequence). CDR3 length: 13 amino acids. Sequenced here: peripheral blood, sampled 28 days after the second AZD1222 dose. V usage is TRBV19 and J usage is TRBJ2-7, with D possibly being TRBD2 (6 bases). The clonotype originates from an adult who received the AZD1222 COVID-19 vaccine. As DNA, the CDR3 is TGTGCCAGTAAGTGGGGGGAAGGCTACGAGCAGTACTTC. It is translated as CASKWGEGYEQYF.